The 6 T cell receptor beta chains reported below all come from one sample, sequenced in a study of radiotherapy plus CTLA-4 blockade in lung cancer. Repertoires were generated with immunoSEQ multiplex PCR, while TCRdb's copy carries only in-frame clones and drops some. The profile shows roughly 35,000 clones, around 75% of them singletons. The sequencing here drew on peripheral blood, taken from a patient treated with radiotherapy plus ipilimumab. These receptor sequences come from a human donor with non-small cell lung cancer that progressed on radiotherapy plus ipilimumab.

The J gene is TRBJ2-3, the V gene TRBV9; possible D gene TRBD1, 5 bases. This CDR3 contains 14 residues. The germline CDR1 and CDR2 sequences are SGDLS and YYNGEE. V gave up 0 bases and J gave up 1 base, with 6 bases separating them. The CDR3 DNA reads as TGTGCCAGCAGCGTAGAAGGGGGCACAGATACGCAGTATTTT. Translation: CASSVEGGTDTQYF. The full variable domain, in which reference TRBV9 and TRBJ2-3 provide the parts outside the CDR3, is DSGVTQTPKHLITATGQRVTLRCSPRSGDLSVYWYQQSLDQGLQFLIQYYNGEERAKGNILERFSAQQFPDLHSELNLSSLELGDSALYFCASSVEGGTDTQYFGPGTRLTVL.

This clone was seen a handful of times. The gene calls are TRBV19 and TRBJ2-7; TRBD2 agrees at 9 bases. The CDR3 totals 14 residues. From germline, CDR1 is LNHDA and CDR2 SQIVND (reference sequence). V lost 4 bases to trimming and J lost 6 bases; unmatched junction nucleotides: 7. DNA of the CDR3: TGTGCCAGTAGTACGGGACTAGCCGACGGCGAGCAGTACTTC. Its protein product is CASSTGLADGEQYF.

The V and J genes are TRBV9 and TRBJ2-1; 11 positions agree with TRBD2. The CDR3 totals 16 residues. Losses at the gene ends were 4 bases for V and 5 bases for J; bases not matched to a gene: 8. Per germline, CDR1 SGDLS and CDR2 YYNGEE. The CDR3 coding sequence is TGTGCCAGCAGCACGTTAGCGGGAGGGGCCAACAATGAGCAGTTCTTC. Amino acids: CASSTLAGGANNEQFF.

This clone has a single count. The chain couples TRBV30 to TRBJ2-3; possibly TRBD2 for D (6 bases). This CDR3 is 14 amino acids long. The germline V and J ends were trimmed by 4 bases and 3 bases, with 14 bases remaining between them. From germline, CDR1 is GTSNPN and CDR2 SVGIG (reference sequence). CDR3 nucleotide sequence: TGTGCCTGGACTCGGGGACTTGATACAGATACGCAGTATTTT. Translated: CAWTRGLDTDTQYF.

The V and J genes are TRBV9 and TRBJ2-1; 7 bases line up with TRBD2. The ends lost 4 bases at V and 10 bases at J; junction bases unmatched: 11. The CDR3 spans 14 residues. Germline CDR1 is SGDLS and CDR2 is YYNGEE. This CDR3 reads CASSTQAGEREQFF. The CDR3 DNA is TGTGCCAGCAGCACCCAGGCGGGAGAAAGAGAGCAGTTCTTC.

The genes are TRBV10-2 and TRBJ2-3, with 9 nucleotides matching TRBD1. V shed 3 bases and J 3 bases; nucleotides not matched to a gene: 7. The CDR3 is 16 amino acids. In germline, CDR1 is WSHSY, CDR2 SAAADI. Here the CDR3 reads CASSEEGTGPTDTQYF. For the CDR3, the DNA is TGCGCCAGCAGTGAAGAAGGGACAGGGCCGACAGATACGCAGTATTTT.